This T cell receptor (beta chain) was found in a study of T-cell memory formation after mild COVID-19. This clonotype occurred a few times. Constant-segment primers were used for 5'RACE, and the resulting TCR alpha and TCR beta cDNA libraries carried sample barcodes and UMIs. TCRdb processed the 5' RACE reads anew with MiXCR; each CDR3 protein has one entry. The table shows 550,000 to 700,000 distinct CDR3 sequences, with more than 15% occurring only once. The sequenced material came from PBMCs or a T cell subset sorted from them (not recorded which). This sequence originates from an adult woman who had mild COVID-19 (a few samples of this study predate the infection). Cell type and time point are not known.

CDR3 sequence reads: CASSQRDRAYRGTGELFF. CDR3 nucleotide sequence: TGTGCCAGCAGCCAGCGGGACAGGGCGTATCGAGGCACCGGGGAGCTGTTTTTT. The chain couples TRBV14 to TRBJ2-2, with 9 bases matching TRBD1. The germline V gene encodes CDR1 SGHDN and CDR2 FVKESK. V lost 3 bases, J lost 4 bases, and 12 bases stayed unmatched. The CDR3 runs to 18 residues.